Presented here are 5 T cell receptor beta chains from one specimen sequenced in a study of yellow fever vaccine responses in identical twins. TCRdb ran MiXCR on the RT-PCR reads and lists one entry per CDR3 protein. The sample shows roughly 4,800 distinct CDR3 sequences, less than 85% of them seen only once. The specimen was T cells from blood (PBMCs), unsorted or a sorted subset (not recorded which), collected before or after yellow fever vaccination (not recorded which). Every receptor here comes from a woman aged 18-35 years who received the yellow fever vaccine.

The V gene is TRBV7-2, the J gene TRBJ2-1, with 12 bases identical to TRBD2. With 5 bases clipped from V and 8 bases from J, the junction kept 7 bases outside the gene matches. Per germline, CDR1 SGHTA and CDR2 FQGNSA. The CDR3 sequence is 15 residues long. This CDR3 is CASSVPSGRAHEQFF. DNA of the CDR3: TGTGCCAGCAGCGTACCTAGCGGGAGGGCGCATGAGCAGTTCTTC.

There are a few counts of this clonotype. The genes are TRBV29-1 and TRBJ2-5, with D perhaps matching TRBD2 (5 bases). Germline V gene sequence: CDR1 SQVTM, CDR2 ANQGSEA. This CDR3 is built from 13 residues. V was cut by 3 bases and J by 5 bases, with 13 bases left in between. CDR3 loop: CSVEVGVGETQYF. CDR3 DNA sequence: TGCAGCGTTGAGGTGGGAGTCGGGGAGACCCAGTACTTC.

The rearrangement links TRBV2 to TRBJ1-5; D unclear. CDR1 and CDR2 (germline): SNHLY, FYNNEI. Trimming cost V 4 bases and J 0 bases, with 10 bases left between them. The CDR3 contains 15 residues. The chain's CDR3 is CASSVKGFSNQPQHF. The CDR3 DNA reads as TGTGCCAGCAGTGTCAAAGGGTTTAGCAATCAGCCCCAGCATTTT.

This chain joins TRBV7-6 and TRBJ2-3; 8 bases line up with TRBD2. Per germline, CDR1 SGHVS and CDR2 FNYEAQ. This CDR3 is 14 amino acids long. V gave up 3 bases and J gave up 6 bases; unmatched junction bases: 5. Written as DNA, the CDR3 is TGTGCCAGCAGCTTCAGCGGGGGCTACGATACGCAGTATTTT. This encodes CASSFSGGYDTQYF.

The chain recombines TRBV11-3 with TRBJ2-7; maybe TRBD1 (6 bases). V was pared by 2 bases and J by 3 bases, with 11 bases between. The CDR3 extends over 14 amino acids. Germline CDR1 is SGHNT and CDR2 is YENEEA. Here the CDR3 reads CASSLRTAYYEQYF. DNA for the CDR3: TGTGCCAGCAGCTTACGGACAGCCTACTACGAGCAGTACTTC.